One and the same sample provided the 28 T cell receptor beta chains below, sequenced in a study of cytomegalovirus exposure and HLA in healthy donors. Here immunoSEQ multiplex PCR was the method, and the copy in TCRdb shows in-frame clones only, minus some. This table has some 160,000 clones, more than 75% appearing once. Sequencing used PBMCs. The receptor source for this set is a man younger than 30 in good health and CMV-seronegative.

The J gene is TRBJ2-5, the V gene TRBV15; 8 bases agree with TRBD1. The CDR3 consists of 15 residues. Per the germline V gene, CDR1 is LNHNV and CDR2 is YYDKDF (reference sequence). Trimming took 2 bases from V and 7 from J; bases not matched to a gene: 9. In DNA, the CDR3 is TGTGCCACCAGCAGACTACCCGGGACAGGCGGGACCCAGTACTTC. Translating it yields CATSRLPGTGGTQYF.

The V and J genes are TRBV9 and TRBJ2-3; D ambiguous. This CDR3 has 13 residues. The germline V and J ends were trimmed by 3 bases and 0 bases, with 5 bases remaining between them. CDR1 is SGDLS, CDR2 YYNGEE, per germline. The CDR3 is CASSATSTDTQYF. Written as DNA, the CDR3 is TGTGCCAGCAGCGCCACTAGCACAGATACGCAGTATTTT. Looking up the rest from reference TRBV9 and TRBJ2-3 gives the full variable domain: DSGVTQTPKHLITATGQRVTLRCSPRSGDLSVYWYQQSLDQGLQFLIQYYNGEERAKGNILERFSAQQFPDLHSELNLSSLELGDSALYFCASSATSTDTQYFGPGTRLTVL.

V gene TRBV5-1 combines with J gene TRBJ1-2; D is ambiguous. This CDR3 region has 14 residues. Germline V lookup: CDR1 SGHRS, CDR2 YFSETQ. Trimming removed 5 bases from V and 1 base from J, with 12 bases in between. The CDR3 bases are TGCGCCAGCAGTCAAGATTCTATTAACTATGGCTACACCTTC. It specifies CASSQDSINYGYTF.

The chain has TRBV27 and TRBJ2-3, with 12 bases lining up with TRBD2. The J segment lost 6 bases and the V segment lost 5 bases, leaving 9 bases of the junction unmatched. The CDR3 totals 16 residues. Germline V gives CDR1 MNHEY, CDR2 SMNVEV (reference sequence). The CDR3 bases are TGTGCCAGCAGTCTCTTTCTAGCGGGGGGGGCTGATACGCAGTATTTT. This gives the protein CASSLFLAGGADTQYF.

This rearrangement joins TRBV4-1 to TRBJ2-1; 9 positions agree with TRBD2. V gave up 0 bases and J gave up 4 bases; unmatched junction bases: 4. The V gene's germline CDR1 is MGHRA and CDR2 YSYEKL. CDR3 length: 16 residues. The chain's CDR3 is CASSQDASGEYNEQFF. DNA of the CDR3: TGCGCCAGCAGCCAAGACGCTAGCGGGGAATACAATGAGCAGTTCTTC.

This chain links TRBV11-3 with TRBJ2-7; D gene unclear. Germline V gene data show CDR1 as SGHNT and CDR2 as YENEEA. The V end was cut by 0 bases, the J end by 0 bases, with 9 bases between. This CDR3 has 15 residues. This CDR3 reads CASSLEGRRSYEQYV. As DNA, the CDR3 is TGTGCCAGCAGCTTAGAGGGCAGGCGCTCCTACGAGCAGTACGTC.

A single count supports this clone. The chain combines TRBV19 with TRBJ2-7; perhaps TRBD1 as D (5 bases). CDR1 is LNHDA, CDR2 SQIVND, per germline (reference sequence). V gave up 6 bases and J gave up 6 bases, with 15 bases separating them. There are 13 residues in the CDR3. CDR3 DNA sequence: TGTGCCAGTAGGCGGCAGGGTGAATCCGAGCAGTACTTC. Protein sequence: CASRRQGESEQYF.

CDR3 in amino acids: CASSSLAGLPYEQYF. CDR3 DNA: TGCGCCAGCAGTTCCCTAGCGGGTCTACCCTACGAGCAGTACTTC. The V and J genes are TRBV5-1 and TRBJ2-7, with TRBD2 matching over 8 bases. Germline values: CDR1 SGHRS, CDR2 YFSETQ. V shed 5 bases and J 2 bases; nucleotides not matched to a gene: 9. This CDR3 region has 15 residues.

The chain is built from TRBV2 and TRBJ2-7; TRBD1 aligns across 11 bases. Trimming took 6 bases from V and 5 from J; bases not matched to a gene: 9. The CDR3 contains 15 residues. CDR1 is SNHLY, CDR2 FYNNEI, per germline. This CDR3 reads CASRVRTGGGNEQYF. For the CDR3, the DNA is TGTGCCAGCAGGGTGAGGACAGGGGGCGGGAACGAGCAGTACTTC.

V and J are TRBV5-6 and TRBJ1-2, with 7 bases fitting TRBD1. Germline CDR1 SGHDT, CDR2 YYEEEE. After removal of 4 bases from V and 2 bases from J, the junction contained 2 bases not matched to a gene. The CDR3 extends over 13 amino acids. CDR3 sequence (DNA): TGTGCCAGCAGCCCGGGACAGAACTATGGCTACACCTTC. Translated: CASSPGQNYGYTF.

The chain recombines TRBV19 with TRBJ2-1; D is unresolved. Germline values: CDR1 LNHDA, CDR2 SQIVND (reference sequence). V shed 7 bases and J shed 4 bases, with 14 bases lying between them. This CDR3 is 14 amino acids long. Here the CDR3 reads CASTIGQIYNEQFF. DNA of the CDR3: TGTGCCAGTACCATTGGGCAGATTTACAATGAGCAGTTCTTC.

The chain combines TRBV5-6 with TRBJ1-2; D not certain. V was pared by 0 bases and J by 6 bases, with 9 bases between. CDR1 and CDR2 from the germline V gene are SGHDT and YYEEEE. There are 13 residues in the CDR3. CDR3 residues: CASSLGSMDGYTF. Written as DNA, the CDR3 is TGTGCCAGCAGCTTGGGGTCTATGGATGGCTACACCTTC.

CDR3 sequence reads: CASSEVRTSGFTDTQYF. CDR3 DNA: TGTGCCAGCAGTGAAGTCAGGACTAGCGGATTCACAGATACGCAGTATTTT. The chain combines TRBV6-1 with TRBJ2-3; 10 bases align to TRBD2. CDR3 length: 17 residues. The germline V gene encodes CDR1 MNHNS and CDR2 SASEGT. V was clipped by 1 base and J by 2 bases; unmatched bases: 6.

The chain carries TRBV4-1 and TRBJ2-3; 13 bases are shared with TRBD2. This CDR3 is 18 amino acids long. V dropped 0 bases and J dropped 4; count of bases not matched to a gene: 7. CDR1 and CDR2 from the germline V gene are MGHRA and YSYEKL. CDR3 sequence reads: CASSQDGTSGGASDTQYF. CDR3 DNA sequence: TGCGCCAGCAGCCAAGATGGTACTAGCGGGGGGGCATCAGATACGCAGTATTTT.

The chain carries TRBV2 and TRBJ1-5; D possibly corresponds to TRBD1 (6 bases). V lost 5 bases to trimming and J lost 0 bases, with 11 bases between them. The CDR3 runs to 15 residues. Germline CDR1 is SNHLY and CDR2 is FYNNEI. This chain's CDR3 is CASSFQGHSNQPQHF. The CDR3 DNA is TGTGCCAGCAGTTTTCAGGGACATAGCAATCAGCCCCAGCATTTT.

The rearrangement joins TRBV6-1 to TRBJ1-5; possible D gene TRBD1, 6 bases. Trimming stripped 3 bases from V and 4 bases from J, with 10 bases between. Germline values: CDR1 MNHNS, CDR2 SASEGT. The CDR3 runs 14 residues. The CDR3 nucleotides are TGTGCCAGCAGTGAGGGGGCCGGGAATCAGCCCCAGCATTTT. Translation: CASSEGAGNQPQHF.

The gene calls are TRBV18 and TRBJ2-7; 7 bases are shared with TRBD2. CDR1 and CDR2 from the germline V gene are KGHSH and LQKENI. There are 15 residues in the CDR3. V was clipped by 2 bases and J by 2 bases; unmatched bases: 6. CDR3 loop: CASSPGLAEAYEQYF. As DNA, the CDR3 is TGTGCCAGCTCACCAGGCCTAGCGGAAGCCTACGAGCAGTACTTC.

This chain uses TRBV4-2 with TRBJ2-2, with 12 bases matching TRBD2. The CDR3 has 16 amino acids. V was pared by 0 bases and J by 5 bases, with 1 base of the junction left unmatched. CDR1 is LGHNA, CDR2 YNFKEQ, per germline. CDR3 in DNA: TGTGCCAGCAGCCAAGAAACTAGCGGGGGGACCGGGGAGCTGTTTTTT. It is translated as CASSQETSGGTGELFF.

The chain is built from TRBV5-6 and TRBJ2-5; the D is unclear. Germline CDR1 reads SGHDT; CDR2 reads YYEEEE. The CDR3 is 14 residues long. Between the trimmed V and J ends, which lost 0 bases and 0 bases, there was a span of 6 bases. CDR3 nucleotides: TGTGCCAGCAGCTTGGAACAGAACCAAGAGACCCAGTACTTC. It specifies CASSLEQNQETQYF. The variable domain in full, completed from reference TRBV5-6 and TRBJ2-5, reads DAGVTQSPTHLIKTRGQQVTLRCSPKSGHDTVSWYQQALGQGPQFIFQYYEEEERQRGNFPDRFSGHQFPNYSSELNVNALLLGDSALYLCASSLEQNQETQYFGPGTRLLVL.

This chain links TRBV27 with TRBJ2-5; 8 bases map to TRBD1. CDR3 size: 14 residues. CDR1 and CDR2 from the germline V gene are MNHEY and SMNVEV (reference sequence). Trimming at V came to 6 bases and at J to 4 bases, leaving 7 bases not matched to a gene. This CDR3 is CASRPGTGLETQYF. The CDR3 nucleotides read TGTGCCAGCAGGCCAGGGACAGGCCTAGAGACCCAGTACTTC.

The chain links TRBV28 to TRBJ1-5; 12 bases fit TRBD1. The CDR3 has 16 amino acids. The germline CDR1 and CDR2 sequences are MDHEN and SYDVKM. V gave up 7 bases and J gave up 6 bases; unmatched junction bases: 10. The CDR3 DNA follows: TGTGCCAGCAATGAATCTGGGACAGGGGGCCTTCAGCCCCAGCATTTT. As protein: CASNESGTGGLQPQHF.

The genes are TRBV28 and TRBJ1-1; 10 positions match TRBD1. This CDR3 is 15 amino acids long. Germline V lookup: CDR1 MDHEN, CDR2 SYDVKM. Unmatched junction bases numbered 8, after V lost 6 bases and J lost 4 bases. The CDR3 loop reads CASRIPDRGLTEAFF. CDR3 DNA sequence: TGTGCCAGCAGGATACCTGACAGGGGGCTCACTGAAGCTTTCTTT.

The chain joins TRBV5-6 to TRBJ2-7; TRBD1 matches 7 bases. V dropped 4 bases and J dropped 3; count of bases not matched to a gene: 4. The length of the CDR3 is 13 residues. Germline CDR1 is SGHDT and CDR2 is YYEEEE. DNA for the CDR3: TGTGCCAGCAGCCTGGGGACAGACTACGAGCAGTACGTC. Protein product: CASSLGTDYEQYV.

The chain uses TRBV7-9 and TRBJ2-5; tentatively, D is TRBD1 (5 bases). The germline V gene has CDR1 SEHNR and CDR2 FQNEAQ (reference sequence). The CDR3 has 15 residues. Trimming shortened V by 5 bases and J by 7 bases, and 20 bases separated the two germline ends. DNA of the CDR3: TGTGCCAGCAGCCTACAGGATCTTAAAGGTGGGACCCAGTACTTC. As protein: CASSLQDLKGGTQYF.

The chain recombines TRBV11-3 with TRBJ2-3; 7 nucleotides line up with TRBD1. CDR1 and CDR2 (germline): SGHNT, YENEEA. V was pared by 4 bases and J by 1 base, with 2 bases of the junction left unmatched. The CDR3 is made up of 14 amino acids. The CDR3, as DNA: TGTGCCAGCAGCTCCGGACAGGGCACAGATACGCAGTATTTT. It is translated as CASSSGQGTDTQYF. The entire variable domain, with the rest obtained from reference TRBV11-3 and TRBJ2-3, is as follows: EAGVVQSPRYKIIEKKQPVAFWCNPISGHNTLYWYLQNLGQGPELLIRYENEEAVDDSQLPKDRFSAERLKGVDSTLKIQPAELGDSAVYLCASSSGQGTDTQYFGPGTRLTVL.

The CDR3 nucleotides are TGTGCCAGCGAAGCGGAAGTGAATCAGCCCCAGCATTTT. Translated: CASEAEVNQPQHF. The chain links TRBV2 to TRBJ1-5; D is uncertain. This CDR3 contains 13 residues. Between the trimmed V and J ends, which lost 8 bases and 4 bases, there was a span of 12 bases. CDR1 and CDR2 from the germline V gene are SNHLY and FYNNEI. Complete variable domain (other parts from reference TRBV2 and TRBJ1-5): EPEVTQTPSHQVTQMGQEVILRCVPISNHLYFYWYRQILGQKVEFLVSFYNNEISEKSEIFDDQFSVERPDGSNFTLKIRSTKLEDSAMYFCASEAEVNQPQHFGDGTRLSIL.

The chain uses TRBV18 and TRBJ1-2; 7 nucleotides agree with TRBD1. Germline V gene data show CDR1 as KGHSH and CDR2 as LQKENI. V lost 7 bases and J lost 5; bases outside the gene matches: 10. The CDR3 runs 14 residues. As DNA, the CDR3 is TGTGCCAGCTTACCGGGACAGACTACATATGGCTACACCTTC. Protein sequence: CASLPGQTTYGYTF.

The CDR3: CASTPSGPYNEQFF. Written as DNA, the CDR3 is TGTGCCAGCACGCCCAGCGGTCCCTACAATGAGCAGTTCTTC. The chain uses TRBV2 and TRBJ2-1; weak D call: TRBD2 (5 bases). Trimming took 7 bases from V and 2 from J, leaving 12 bases between them. The CDR3 has 14 residues. Germline assignment: CDR1 SNHLY and CDR2 FYNNEI.